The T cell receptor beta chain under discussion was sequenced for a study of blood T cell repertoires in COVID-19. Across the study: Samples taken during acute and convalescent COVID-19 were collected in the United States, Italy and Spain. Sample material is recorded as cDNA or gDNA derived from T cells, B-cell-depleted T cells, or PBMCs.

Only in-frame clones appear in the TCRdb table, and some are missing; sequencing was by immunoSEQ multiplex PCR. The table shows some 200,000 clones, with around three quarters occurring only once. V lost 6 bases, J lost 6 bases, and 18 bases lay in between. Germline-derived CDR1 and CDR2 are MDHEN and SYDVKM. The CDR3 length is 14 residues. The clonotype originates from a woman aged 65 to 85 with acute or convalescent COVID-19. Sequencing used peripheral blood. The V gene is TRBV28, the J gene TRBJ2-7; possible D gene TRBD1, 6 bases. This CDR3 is CASRLAGTRAEQYF. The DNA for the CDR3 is TGTGCCAGCAGACTTGCCGGGACAAGGGCCGAGCAGTACTTC.